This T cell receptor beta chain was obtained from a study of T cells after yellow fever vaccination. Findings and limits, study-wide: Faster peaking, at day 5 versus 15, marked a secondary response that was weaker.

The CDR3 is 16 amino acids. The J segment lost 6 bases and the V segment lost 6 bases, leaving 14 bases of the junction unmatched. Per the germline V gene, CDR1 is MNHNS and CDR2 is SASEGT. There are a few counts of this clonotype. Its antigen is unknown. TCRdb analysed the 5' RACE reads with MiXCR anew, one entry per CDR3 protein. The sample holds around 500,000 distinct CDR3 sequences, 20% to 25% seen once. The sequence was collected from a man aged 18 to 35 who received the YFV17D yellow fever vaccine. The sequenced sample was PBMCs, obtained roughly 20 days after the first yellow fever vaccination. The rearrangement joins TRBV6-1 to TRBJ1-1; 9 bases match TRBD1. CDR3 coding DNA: TGTGCCAGCAGCCGGGACAGGGACCAAGGGGCCTCTGAAGCTTTCTTT. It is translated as CASSRDRDQGASEAFF.